This paragraph reports one T cell receptor (beta chain). Its cognate antigen is unknown. These data come from a study of OX40 agonist ivuxolimab in advanced cancers. Study context: Patients' therapy was ivuxolimab, an antibody that acts as an agonist of OX40 (CD134). Head and neck, renal cell, melanoma or hepatocellular carcinoma were the cancers that dose-escalation patients had. Findings and limits, study-wide: CD4+ T cells averaged fewer expanded clones than CD8+ T cells. Circulating CD4+ and CD8+ T cells showed clonal expansion by week 6 at 0.1 to 3.0 mg/kg.

Germline values: CDR1 SQVTM, CDR2 ANQGSEA. Trimming stripped 4 bases from V and 2 bases from J, with 11 bases between. The CDR3 is 13 residues long. The method was immunoSEQ multiplex PCR; TCRdb's version includes in-frame clones alone and lacks a portion of them. Found here are roughly 41,000 clones, around 90% of them singletons; the top ten hold roughly 54%. The sample here was CD4+ or CD8+ T cells sorted from blood, taken in a trial of the OX40 agonist ivuxolimab. This chain joins TRBV29-1 and TRBJ1-2; D is possibly TRBD1 (6 bases). The clonotype was recovered from an adult with an advanced solid tumor such as melanoma, head and neck, liver or kidney cancer. The chain's CDR3 is CSVGGGENYGYTF. In nucleotides, the CDR3 is TGCAGCGTTGGGGGGGGCGAAAACTATGGCTACACCTTC.